What follows are 20 T cell receptor beta chains derived from one specimen sequenced in a study of blood T cell repertoires in COVID-19 (dated by TCRdb to 2019 to 2021). The library relied on the immunoSEQ multiplex PCR assay. TCRdb carries this immuneACCESS record with in-frame sequences only. Its versions omit some clonotypes, under half of them owing to an unresolved V gene in the studies checked, with the rest unexplained. For this sample the table gives 150,000 to 200,000 clones, of which more than 70% were detected only once. Jointly, the top ten make up about 4.5% of the sample. The sample comprised peripheral blood. These receptors originate from a human donor in a cohort sampled during active COVID-19.

V usage is TRBV27 and J usage is TRBJ1-3, with D perhaps matching TRBD1 (6 bases). Germline CDR1 reads MNHEY; CDR2 reads SMNVEV (reference sequence). The CDR3 is made up of 15 amino acids. V dropped 6 bases and J dropped 4 bases, with 16 bases sitting between them. CDR3 DNA sequence: TGTGCCAGCAGCTACAGAAGAGGACAGGGAAACACCATATATTTT. Translated, it gives CASSYRRGQGNTIYF.

The chain is built from TRBV7-8 and TRBJ2-1; 9 nucleotides align to TRBD2. CDR1 is SGHVS and CDR2 is FQNEAQ in the germline V gene. V lost 6 bases and J lost 8; bases outside the gene matches: 11. This CDR3 spans 15 amino acids. The CDR3, as DNA: TGTGCCAGCAGGCCCCCGAGCGGGGGGAAGGATGAGCAGTTCTTC. Protein product: CASRPPSGGKDEQFF.

The chain uses TRBV19 and TRBJ1-1; no clear D gene. V was clipped by 4 bases and J by 2 bases, with 11 bases between them. Germline V CDR1 and CDR2: LNHDA, SQIVND (reference sequence). The CDR3 runs 14 residues. In DNA, the CDR3 is TGTGCCAGTAGTACTGCCAGACACAACACTGAAGCTTTCTTT. Protein sequence: CASSTARHNTEAFF.

The chain employs TRBV6-5 and TRBJ2-7; 9 nucleotides match TRBD2. V was pared by 6 bases and J by 3 bases, with 6 bases of the junction left unmatched. The CDR3 covers 14 residues. Germline V gene lookup returns CDR1 MNHEY and CDR2 SVGAGI. The DNA of the CDR3 is TGTGCCAGCAGGAGAGCGGGAGGTAACTACGAGCAGTACTTC. This encodes CASRRAGGNYEQYF.

The V and J genes are TRBV5-4 and TRBJ1-4; 9 positions agree with TRBD1. The junction had 3 bases not matched to a gene; V was cut back by 4 bases and J by 2 bases. CDR3 size: 15 residues. Germline CDR1 reads SGHNT; CDR2 reads YYREEE (reference sequence). The CDR3 sequence: CASSIDRGTNEKLFF. The CDR3 region has the DNA TGTGCCAGCAGCATTGACAGGGGGACTAATGAAAAACTGTTTTTT.

The chain couples TRBV18 to TRBJ1-1; D might be TRBD1 (5 bases). V was cut by 6 bases and J by 1 base, with 15 bases left in between. Looked up from germline, CDR1 is KGHSH and CDR2 is LQKENI. The CDR3 has 15 amino acids. CDR3 coding DNA: TGTGCCAGCTCGGTTGTGGGGCTGGGGAACACTGAAGCTTTCTTT. Protein: CASSVVGLGNTEAFF.

This chain joins TRBV5-4 and TRBJ2-5, with 8 bases matching TRBD2. The CDR3 is made up of 13 amino acids. Trimming cost V 3 bases and J 5 bases; bases outside gene matches: 3. Per germline, CDR1 SGHNT and CDR2 YYREEE (reference sequence). The CDR3 region is CASSSGGGETQYF. The CDR3, as DNA: TGTGCCAGCAGCTCAGGCGGGGGGGAGACCCAGTACTTC.

The chain combines TRBV4-3 with TRBJ1-2, with TRBD1 as a possible D gene (5 bases). Germline lookup yields CDR1 LGHNA and CDR2 YSLEER. V shed 0 bases and J shed 4 bases, with 12 bases lying between them. The CDR3 consists of 15 residues. For the CDR3, the DNA is TGCGCCAGCAGCCAAGACCAGGGAAGGGCCTATGGCTACACCTTC. Translating it yields CASSQDQGRAYGYTF.

The gene calls are TRBV6-5 and TRBJ2-1, with 8 bases matching TRBD1. V was pared by 5 bases and J by 2 bases, with 5 bases of the junction left unmatched. CDR3 size: 15 residues. CDR1 is MNHEY, CDR2 SVGAGI, per germline. The CDR3 region is CASSLGQGTYNEQFF. CDR3 coding DNA: TGTGCCAGCAGTCTAGGACAGGGCACCTACAATGAGCAGTTCTTC.

The CDR3 coding sequence is TGTGCCAGCAGCTTGGGGGGGGGAGTTGACTACACCTTC. This sequence encodes CASSLGGGVDYTF. The chain has TRBV5-4 and TRBJ1-2; D is possibly TRBD1 (5 bases). CDR3 length: 13 residues. Deletions cut 0 bases from V and 10 bases from J, with 13 bases between. CDR1 is SGHNT and CDR2 is YYREEE in the germline V gene (reference sequence). Filled out from reference TRBV5-4 and TRBJ1-2, the complete variable domain reads ETGVTQSPTHLIKTRGQQVTLRCSSQSGHNTVSWYQQALGQGPQFIFQYYREEENGRGNFPPRFSGLQFPNYSSELNVNALELDDSALYLCASSLGGGVDYTFGSGTRLTVV.

This chain joins TRBV6-6 and TRBJ2-2, with 12 bases lining up with TRBD2. Trimming removed 5 bases from V and 1 base from J; junction bases left unmatched: 5. The CDR3 has 17 residues. Germline V gene sequence: CDR1 MNHNY, CDR2 SVGAGI (reference sequence). In DNA form, the CDR3 reads TGTGCCAGCAGTCGCCTAGCGGGAGGGGGGAACACCGGGGAGCTGTTTTTT. This translates into CASSRLAGGGNTGELFF.

The chain joins TRBV4-3 to TRBJ2-1, with 14 positions matching TRBD2. The CDR3 is 17 amino acids. The ends lost 2 bases at V and 9 bases at J; junction bases unmatched: 9. Per germline, CDR1 LGHNA and CDR2 YSLEER. The CDR3 spells CASSQLTGLAGVSEQFF. CDR3 sequence (DNA): TGCGCCAGCAGCCAACTCACGGGACTAGCGGGAGTAAGTGAGCAGTTCTTC.

The rearrangement links TRBV4-3 to TRBJ2-3; D is unclear. The CDR3 spans 15 residues. V dropped 1 base and J dropped 1 base, with 9 bases sitting between them. Per germline, CDR1 LGHNA and CDR2 YSLEER. CDR3 nucleotides: TGCGCCAGCAGCCAAGGGCTCGCTGGCACAGATACGCAGTATTTT. The encoded protein is CASSQGLAGTDTQYF.

This chain uses TRBV5-1 with TRBJ2-3; 8 bases map to TRBD2. This CDR3 region has 17 residues. V trimming: 4 bases; J trimming: 0 bases; junction bases outside the gene matches: 10. Germline lookup yields CDR1 SGHRS and CDR2 YFSETQ. CDR3 protein: CASSPEFRGGSTDTQYF. In nucleotides, the CDR3 is TGCGCCAGCAGCCCCGAATTTCGGGGGGGTAGCACAGATACGCAGTATTTT.

V is TRBV6-5 and J is TRBJ2-3, with 9 bases lining up with TRBD2. V shed 3 bases and J 5 bases; nucleotides not matched to a gene: 9. CDR1 MNHEY and CDR2 SVGAGI come from the germline V gene. The CDR3 covers 16 residues. CDR3 region: CASSYAGGGRGDTQYF. In DNA form, the CDR3 reads TGTGCCAGCAGTTATGCGGGGGGGGGCCGGGGAGATACGCAGTATTTT.

The chain carries TRBV6-2 or TRBV6-3 and TRBJ1-2; TRBD1 aligns across 9 bases. The CDR3 is 16 amino acids. The ends lost 5 bases at V and 6 bases at J; junction bases unmatched: 13. CDR1 and CDR2 from the germline V gene are MNHEY and SVGEGT. The CDR3 DNA reads TGTGCCAGCAGTCTTTTTCGGGGACAGGGACGAGATGGCTACACCTTC. Amino acids: CASSLFRGQGRDGYTF.

The rearrangement uses TRBV10-3 and TRBJ2-7; D call uncertain. Germline V CDR1 and CDR2: ENHRY, SYGVKD. V lost 3 bases and J lost 2, with 8 bases in between. The CDR3 is 13 residues long. This CDR3 reads CAISEREAYEQYF. The CDR3 DNA reads TGTGCCATCAGTGAACGCGAGGCCTACGAGCAGTACTTC.

The chain employs TRBV12-5 and TRBJ1-1, with D unresolved. V dropped 5 bases and J dropped 12 bases, with 13 bases sitting between them. There are 11 residues in the CDR3. Germline V gene sequence: CDR1 LGHNT, CDR2 FRNRAP. This chain's CDR3 is CASGPYLASFF. CDR3 coding DNA: TGTGCTAGTGGTCCATACCTTGCGTCTTTCTTT.

The chain couples TRBV29-1 to TRBJ2-3; 12 nucleotides agree with TRBD2. This CDR3 has 18 residues. Germline assignment: CDR1 SQVTM and CDR2 ANQGSEA. The trim removed 1 base at V and 0 bases at J, leaving 8 bases unmatched. CDR3 region: CSVEGTSGDYASTDTQYF. CDR3 DNA: TGCAGCGTTGAAGGGACTAGCGGGGACTATGCTAGCACAGATACGCAGTATTTT.

This clone appeared a single time. This chain uses TRBV5-6 with TRBJ2-7, with a weak D call TRBD1 (5 bases). This CDR3 contains 12 residues. The germline CDR1 and CDR2 sequences are SGHDT and YYEEEE. Trimming shortened V by 0 bases and J by 5 bases, and 6 bases separated the two germline ends. CDR3 in amino acids: CASSLAGNEQYF. In DNA form, the CDR3 reads TGTGCCAGCAGCTTGGCAGGGAACGAGCAGTACTTC.